This TCR beta chain was captured by sequencing in a study of shared clonotypes between healthy human individuals. Germline-derived CDR1 and CDR2 are SGHDN and FVKESK. Trimming stripped 0 bases from V and 1 base from J, with 8 bases between. CDR3 length equals 15 residues. The authors ran the assay at deep level. Some clones are missing from TCRdb's copy, which holds only in-frame ones; the method was immunoSEQ multiplex PCR. The sample holds 1,500,000 or so clones, 96% seen once. The sequenced sample was naive CD4+ T cells sorted from blood. As for subset: CD45RA+ positively selected. V usage is TRBV14 and J usage is TRBJ2-3; unclear D gene. This clonotype originated in a man between 25 and 39 years old in good health. The CDR3 DNA is TGTGCCAGCAGCCAAGACAACTCTCGCACAGATACGCAGTATTTT. This sequence encodes CASSQDNSRTDTQYF.